A single sample is the source of the 15 T cell receptor beta chains below, sequenced in a study of shared clonotypes between healthy human individuals. The assay was immunoSEQ multiplex PCR, and TCRdb's table has in-frame clones only and misses some. The sample yields some 580,000 clones, 95% to 98% seen once. CD8 cells regarded as naive lacked CD45RO, were positively chosen for CCR7, and omitted terminally differentiated effector memory CD45RA+ cells. The sample was naive CD8+ T cells sorted from blood. These receptors originate from a man aged 30 to 45 in good health.

V usage is TRBV30 and J usage is TRBJ2-7, with 10 nucleotides matching TRBD1. The germline CDR1 and CDR2 sequences are GTSNPN and SVGIG (reference sequence). This CDR3 is 13 amino acids long. Trimming cost V 3 bases and J 6 bases; bases outside gene matches: 5. The CDR3 protein is CAWSPGQGFEQYF. In DNA, the CDR3 is TGTGCCTGGAGCCCGGGACAGGGGTTCGAGCAGTACTTC.

This rearrangement joins TRBV18 to TRBJ1-1; 7 nucleotides agree with TRBD1. Germline trimming cut 2 bases from V and 3 bases from J; bases unmatched to any gene: 9. Germline assignment: CDR1 KGHSH and CDR2 LQKENI. The CDR3 consists of 16 residues. The CDR3: CASSPVADRVDTEAFF. The CDR3 DNA reads as TGTGCCAGCTCACCAGTAGCAGACAGGGTGGACACTGAAGCTTTCTTT.

This chain connects TRBV5-4 to TRBJ2-7; D possibly matches TRBD1 or TRBD2 (5 bases each). CDR3 length equals 12 residues. Looked up from germline, CDR1 is SGHNT and CDR2 is YYREEE (reference sequence). V was clipped by 10 bases and J by 1 base, with 12 bases between them. CDR3 nucleotides: TGTGCCTGGACACGGGGATCCTACGAGCAGTACTTC. Translating gives CAWTRGSYEQYF.

This chain connects TRBV5-6 to TRBJ2-7, with TRBD2 identical over 15 bases. This CDR3 spans 14 amino acids. Trimming cost V 7 bases and J 2 bases; bases outside gene matches: 1. Germline-derived CDR1 and CDR2 are SGHDT and YYEEEE. In nucleotides, the CDR3 is TGTGCCAGCGGACTAGCGGGAGGGGCCTACGAGCAGTACTTC. This gives the protein CASGLAGGAYEQYF.

The chain joins TRBV29-1 to TRBJ2-7; D is undetermined. Trimming cost V 4 bases and J 0 bases, with 7 bases left between them. Per the germline V gene, CDR1 is SQVTM and CDR2 is ANQGSEA. The CDR3 is 12 amino acids. CDR3 in amino acids: CSVADTSYEQYF. For the CDR3, the DNA is TGCAGCGTTGCCGACACCTCCTACGAGCAGTACTTC.

The chain carries TRBV2 and TRBJ2-7; D might be TRBD1 (6 bases). Germline values: CDR1 SNHLY, CDR2 FYNNEI. The CDR3 totals 12 residues. Trimming pared 7 bases from V and 7 bases from J, leaving 14 bases between. CDR3 loop: CASMDSRPEQYF. The CDR3 DNA reads TGTGCCAGCATGGACAGCCGCCCGGAGCAGTACTTC.

The genes are TRBV19 and TRBJ2-3, with D possibly being TRBD2 (6 bases). Germline CDR1 reads LNHDA; CDR2 reads SQIVND (reference sequence). Trimming removed 10 bases at V and 4 bases at J, with 15 bases between. CDR3 size: 13 residues. The CDR3 here is CATSGTQADTQYF. For the CDR3, the DNA is TGTGCCACTTCCGGGACTCAAGCAGATACGCAGTATTTT.

The rearrangement links TRBV7-9 to TRBJ2-7; TRBD2 agrees at 9 bases. This CDR3 has 14 residues. The V gene's germline CDR1 is SEHNR and CDR2 FQNEAQ (reference sequence). J lost 4 bases, V lost 5 bases, and 6 bases had no gene match. The CDR3 coding sequence is TGTGCCAGCAGCCTTAGCGGGAGTACATACGAGCAGTACTTC. It yields the protein CASSLSGSTYEQYF.

The V gene is TRBV14, the J gene TRBJ2-7, with D perhaps matching TRBD1 (5 bases). CDR1 and CDR2 (germline): SGHDN, FVKESK. The CDR3 length is 15 residues. The V and J ends lost 5 bases and 4 bases respectively, with 18 bases between them. CDR3 sequence: CASSKGSYSGYEQYF. The CDR3 nucleotides read TGTGCCAGCAGCAAAGGGTCTTACTCAGGGTACGAGCAGTACTTC. Variable domain in full (rest from reference TRBV14 and TRBJ2-7): EAGVTQFPSHSVIEKGQTVTLRCDPISGHDNLYWYRRVMGKEIKFLLHFVKESKQDESGMPNNRFLAERTGGTYSTLKVQPAELEDSGVYFCASSKGSYSGYEQYFGPGTRLTVT.

The chain recombines TRBV27 with TRBJ2-1, with TRBD2 identical over 9 bases. Germline CDR1 and CDR2: MNHEY and SMNVEV (reference sequence). Trimming removed 1 base from V and 7 bases from J; junction bases left unmatched: 5. This CDR3 has 15 amino acids. The CDR3 sequence is CASSLFSGSWNEQFF. DNA of the CDR3: TGTGCCAGCAGTTTATTTAGCGGGAGCTGGAATGAGCAGTTCTTC.

J is TRBJ2-7 and V is TRBV14; either TRBD1 or TRBD2 may fit D (6 bases each). This CDR3 is 14 amino acids long. Trimming shortened V by 1 base and J by 4 bases, and 11 bases separated the two germline ends. The germline V gene encodes CDR1 SGHDN and CDR2 FVKESK. CDR3 nucleotide sequence: TGTGCCAGCAGCCAAGGGAGGGGGAGGTACGAGCAGTACTTC. Its protein is CASSQGRGRYEQYF. Drawing the rest from reference TRBV14 and TRBJ2-7, the complete variable domain is EAGVTQFPSHSVIEKGQTVTLRCDPISGHDNLYWYRRVMGKEIKFLLHFVKESKQDESGMPNNRFLAERTGGTYSTLKVQPAELEDSGVYFCASSQGRGRYEQYFGPGTRLTVT.

The chain employs TRBV6-5 and TRBJ2-3, with TRBD2 identical over 7 bases. The CDR3 loop spans 15 amino acids. CDR1 is MNHEY and CDR2 is SVGAGI in the germline V gene. Trimming at V came to 5 bases and at J to 1 base, leaving 6 bases not matched to a gene. The CDR3 sequence is CASSLLRERTDTQYF. In DNA form, the CDR3 reads TGTGCCAGCAGTCTGCTGCGGGAGCGCACAGATACGCAGTATTTT.

This chain connects TRBV7-3 to TRBJ2-3; the match to TRBD2 covers 11 bases. The CDR3 loop spans 18 amino acids. Germline lookup yields CDR1 SGHTA and CDR2 FQGTGA. V lost 5 bases to trimming and J lost 0 bases; unmatched junction nucleotides: 10. CDR3 in DNA: TGTGCCAGCAGCCCTCTAGCGGGAGGACTCGCTAGCACAGATACGCAGTATTTT. It encodes CASSPLAGGLASTDTQYF.

The chain carries TRBV6-5 and TRBJ1-1, with D maybe TRBD1 (6 bases). This CDR3 has 15 residues. Looked up from germline, CDR1 is MNHEY and CDR2 is SVGAGI. Trimming cost V 6 bases and J 0 bases, with 14 bases left between them. CDR3: CASSPRQAMNTEAFF. The CDR3 DNA reads TGTGCCAGCAGCCCAAGACAGGCGATGAACACTGAAGCTTTCTTT.

V gene TRBV7-6 combines with J gene TRBJ2-1, with 12 bases that match TRBD2. This CDR3 comprises 20 residues. Looked up from germline, CDR1 is SGHVS and CDR2 is FNYEAQ. The junction had 11 bases not matched to a gene; V was cut back by 2 bases and J by 0 bases. CDR3 sequence: CASSLRLAGDLDSSYNEQFF. The CDR3 bases are TGTGCCAGCAGCTTAAGACTAGCGGGGGACCTTGATAGCTCCTACAATGAGCAGTTCTTC.